A single sample is the source of the 10 T cell receptor beta chains below, sequenced in a study of monozygotic twins with inflammatory bowel disease. TCRdb reprocessed the 5' RACE reads, keeping one entry per CDR3 protein, no DNA. This table holds more than 95,000 distinct CDR3 sequences. The sample comprised blood. The receptors come from a human donor with ulcerative colitis or Crohn's disease, or a healthy co-twin of an affected twin (not recorded which).

The CDR3 here is CASSLISQGPGRETQYF. The J gene is TRBJ2-5, the V gene TRBV7-9; the TRBD1 assignment by TCRdb is unverifiable without DNA. The length of the CDR3 is 17 residues. CDR1 SEHNR and CDR2 FQNEAQ come from the germline V gene (reference sequence).

V and J are TRBV18 and TRBJ2-3. Germline V gene sequence: CDR1 KGHSH, CDR2 LQKENI. CDR3 length: 13 amino acids. CDR3 loop: CASSPTSTDTQYF.

The genes are TRBV7-9 and TRBJ1-6. This CDR3 spans 12 amino acids. Germline V CDR1 and CDR2: SEHNR, FQNEAQ (reference sequence). The CDR3 spells CASSRDSSPLHF.

The gene calls are TRBV27 and TRBJ2-3. Germline V CDR1 and CDR2: MNHEY, SMNVEV (reference sequence). This CDR3 spans 12 amino acids. The CDR3 spells CASSRPTDTQYF.

This sequence joins TRBV29-1 and TRBJ2-3; lacking DNA, the TRBD2 call made by TCRdb goes unchecked. Per the germline V gene, CDR1 is SQVTM and CDR2 is ANQGSEA. The length of the CDR3 is 11 residues. The CDR3 sequence: CSVAGGDTQYF.

This chain connects TRBV12-3 or TRBV12-4 to TRBJ2-1; the TCRdb D gene call, TRBD1, has no DNA to confirm it. CDR3 length: 17 residues. This CDR3 reads CASSLMGTAGASNEQFF.

The chain has TRBV5-1 and TRBJ2-7; TCRdb selects TRBD1, and the lack of DNA leaves this call unchecked. This CDR3 spans 13 amino acids. CDR1 and CDR2 (germline): SGHRS, YFSETQ. The CDR3: CASSLWTGDEQYF.

The genes are TRBV20-1 and TRBJ2-7. Per the germline V gene, CDR1 is DFQATT and CDR2 is SNEGSKA (reference sequence). This CDR3 has 14 amino acids. The CDR3 region is CSASSIGPDYEQYF.

V usage is TRBV7-9 and J usage is TRBJ1-1; TCRdb picks TRBD1, but there is no DNA to check that call. The germline V gene has CDR1 SEHNR and CDR2 FQNEAQ (reference sequence). There are 15 residues in the CDR3. The CDR3 spells CASSTTTGLNTEAFF. Full variable domain (remainder filled in from reference TRBV7-9 and TRBJ1-1): DTGVSQNPRHKITKRGQNVTFRCDPISEHNRLYWYRQTLGQGPEFLTYFQNEAQLEKSRLLSDRFSAERPKGSFSTLEIQRTEQGDSAMYLCASSTTTGLNTEAFFGQGTRLTVV.

The chain couples TRBV28 to TRBJ2-2; TCRdb outputs TRBD1, but without DNA this stays unchecked. This CDR3 spans 16 amino acids. Germline CDR1 is MDHEN and CDR2 is SYDVKM. CDR3 sequence: CASSNPGQGSTGELFF.